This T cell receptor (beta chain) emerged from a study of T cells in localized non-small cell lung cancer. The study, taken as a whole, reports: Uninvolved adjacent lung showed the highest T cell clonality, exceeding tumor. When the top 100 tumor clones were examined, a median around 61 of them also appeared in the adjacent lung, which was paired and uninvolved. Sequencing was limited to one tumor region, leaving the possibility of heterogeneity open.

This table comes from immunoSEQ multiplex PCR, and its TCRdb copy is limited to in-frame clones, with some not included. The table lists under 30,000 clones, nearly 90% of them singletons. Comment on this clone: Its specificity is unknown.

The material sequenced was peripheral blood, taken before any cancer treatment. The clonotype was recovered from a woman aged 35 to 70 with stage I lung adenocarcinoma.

The CDR3 loop reads CSVARMAGDTEAFF. The CDR3, as DNA: TGCAGCGTCGCAAGAATGGCAGGGGACACTGAAGCTTTCTTT. The gene calls are TRBV29-1 and TRBJ1-1; weak D call: TRBD1 (6 bases). Per germline, CDR1 SQVTM and CDR2 ANQGSEA. V gave up 6 bases and J gave up 3 bases, with 17 bases separating them. The CDR3 consists of 14 residues.